This TCR beta chain was captured by sequencing in a study of T cell clones after liver transplantation. Clones were sequenced by immunoSEQ multiplex PCR, and TCRdb holds only the in-frame ones, with some missing. The data hold more than 70,000 clones, with less than 90% observed a single time. This CDR3 region has 13 residues. Germline-derived CDR1 and CDR2 are SEHNR and FQNEAQ (reference sequence). V was cut by 3 bases and J by 2 bases, with 8 bases left in between. This clone was observed many times. The TCR originated in a human patient who received a liver transplant. The graft donor may account for some of the T cells. The chain combines TRBV7-9 with TRBJ2-7; possibly TRBD1 for D (5 bases). The source material was CD4+ T cells from blood, sampled at the 22-month timepoint. The CDR3 nucleotides read TGTGCCAGCAGCTTCCAGGGTACCTACGAGCAGTACTTC. The encoded protein is CASSFQGTYEQYF.